The present entry profiles one T cell receptor beta chain with its context. This clone is regarded as large (0.1 to 1%). It lacks a known antigen. Per-base quality was not reported, and no clone a single base away is much larger than it. Relative to germline, V is 2 bases shorter and J is 9 bases shorter, with 11 bases between their ends. From a lookup of the germline V gene, CDR1 and CDR2 are MRHNA and SNTAGT. From its cysteine to its phenylalanine, the CDR3 spans 14 amino acids. Left in the record is the CDR3 DNA by itself, 42 bases read in frame from the first base. To isolate intraepithelial and lamina propria lymphocytes from graft specimens, dithiothreitol, EDTA incubations and collagenase D digestion were used. Bulk TCR-beta sequencing was performed on serial intestinal graft biopsy specimens collected as late as 600 days after transplant. This entry belongs to a study of graft-versus-host responses after intestinal transplantation (dated by TCRdb to 2020 to 2022). Study-wide context: Recipients received multivisceral, liver-intestinal, or isolated intestinal transplants. A peak of at least 4% donor T cells among recipient peripheral blood mononuclear cells was the definition used for donor T cell macrochimerism. Alloreactive clones were identified by sequencing pre-transplant mixed lymphocyte reaction products and comparing them with unstimulated pre-transplant donor and recipient T cells. Every recipient was given anti-thymocyte globulin induction, followed by around three years of maintenance tacrolimus and steroids. The cohort enrolled 20 to 30 intestinal transplant recipients including one retransplant, and 3 patients lacking pretransplant specimens were excluded. Graft-versus-host and host-versus-graft alloreactive T cell clones were tracked in the graft, circulation and bone marrow after intestinal transplantation using bulk TCR-beta CDR3 sequencing. Rather than being sequenced by the commercial service, samples from three later patients were sequenced in-house on an Illumina MiSeq and processed with MiXCR.

Libraries came from the immunoSEQ multiplex PCR assay. For most patients, genomic DNA was subjected to high-throughput TCR-beta CDR3 sequencing by Adaptive Biotechnologies. As for how the authors treated the data: Adaptive's ImmunoSEQ software supplied the TCR sequencing data for more than 15 patients, while MiXCR and VDJtools were used to process a few other patients. Because the origin of CDR3 nucleotide sequences shared between donor and recipient could not be assigned, those sequences were removed. To be classed as alloreactive, a clone needed at least 2-fold expansion over unstimulated cells and a minimum CFSE-low frequency of 0.002% (template counts) or 0.001% (read counts). Mappable clones were those detected in sequenced pre-transplant spleen, lymph node, or MLR CFSE-low populations of the donor or recipient. Cumulative frequency of alloreactive clones was calculated as a percentage of all sequences weighted by copy number. TCRdb holds this immuneACCESS table with in-frame rearrangements only. Some clones are missing; in checked studies, unresolved V genes explain under half, and the rest has no known cause. The V and J calls and the clone size are those of that table, but D and trimming were determined from the DNA. In this sample the table shows around 7,400 clones, roughly 72% of which occur a single time. The top ten hold less than 6.5% of the sample.

General study outcomes and caveats: High GvH to HvG T cell clonal ratios were observed in the allografts of patients with donor T cell macrochimerism. Early after transplant, peak levels of circulating GvH clones were associated with declines in HvG clones. Conclusions were limited by the relatively low number and heterogeneity of intestinal transplant patients. GvH clones were detected in recipient bone marrow, and some appeared earlier in ileal mucosa or blood, consistent with an intestinal mucosal origin.

This receptor was taken from a human patient who received an intestinal transplant, so some T cells may come from the graft donor. The rearranged chain carries TRBV6-4 and TRBJ1-6, and TRBD1 may be the D gene, going by 5 matching bases. Specimen: ileum tissue, collected around 50 days after transplant. The DNA sequence follows: TGTGCCAGCAGTGACCAGGGAGGTGGTTCACCCCTCCACTTT. The resulting protein is CASSDQGGGSPLHF.